This paragraph reports one TCR beta chain. The record originates from a study of control samples from healthy donors and cancer patients. Generated by immunoSEQ multiplex PCR, the TCRdb table keeps only in-frame clones and is missing some. The sample shows about 95,000 clones, about 82% of them seen only once. The TCR sequence derives from a man under 40 in good health. Material for sequencing was blood.

The CDR3 nucleotides are TGTGCCAGCAGTGTTTTGGGGTATGGCTACACCTTC. It codes for CASSVLGYGYTF. This sequence joins TRBV2 and TRBJ1-2; unclear D gene. The germline V and J ends were trimmed by 4 bases and 5 bases, with 8 bases remaining between them. Germline V gene sequence: CDR1 SNHLY, CDR2 FYNNEI. The CDR3 extends over 12 amino acids.